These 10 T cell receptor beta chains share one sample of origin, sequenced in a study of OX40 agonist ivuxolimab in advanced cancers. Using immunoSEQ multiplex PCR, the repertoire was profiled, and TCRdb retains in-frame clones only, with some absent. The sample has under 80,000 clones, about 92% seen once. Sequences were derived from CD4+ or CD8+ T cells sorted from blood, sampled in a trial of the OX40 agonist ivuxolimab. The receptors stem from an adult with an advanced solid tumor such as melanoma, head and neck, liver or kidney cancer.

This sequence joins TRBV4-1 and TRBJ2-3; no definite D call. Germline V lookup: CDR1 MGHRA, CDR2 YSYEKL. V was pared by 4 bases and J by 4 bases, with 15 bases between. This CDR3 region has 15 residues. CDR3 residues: CASSPPGFPPDTQYF. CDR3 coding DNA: TGCGCCAGCAGCCCCCCGGGCTTCCCCCCAGATACGCAGTATTTT.

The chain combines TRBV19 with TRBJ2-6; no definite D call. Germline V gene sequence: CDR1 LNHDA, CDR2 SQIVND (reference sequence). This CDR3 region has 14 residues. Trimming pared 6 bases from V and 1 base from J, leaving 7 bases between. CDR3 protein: CASRKGSGANVLTF. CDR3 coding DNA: TGTGCCAGTAGAAAGGGATCTGGGGCCAACGTCCTGACTTTC.

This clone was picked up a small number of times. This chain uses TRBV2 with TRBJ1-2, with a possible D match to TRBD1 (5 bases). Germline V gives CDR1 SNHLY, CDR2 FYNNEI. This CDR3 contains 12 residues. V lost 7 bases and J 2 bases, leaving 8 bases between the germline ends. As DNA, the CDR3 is TGTGCCAGCACGGGGGAAAACTATGGCTACACCTTC. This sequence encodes CASTGENYGYTF.

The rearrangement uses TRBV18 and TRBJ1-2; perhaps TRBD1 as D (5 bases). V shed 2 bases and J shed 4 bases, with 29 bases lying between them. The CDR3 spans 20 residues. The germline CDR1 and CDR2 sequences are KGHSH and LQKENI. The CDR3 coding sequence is TGTGCCAGCTCACCAACGGTGGAAATGGCGGGACCATGGCGGGGCTATGGCTACACCTTC. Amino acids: CASSPTVEMAGPWRGYGYTF.

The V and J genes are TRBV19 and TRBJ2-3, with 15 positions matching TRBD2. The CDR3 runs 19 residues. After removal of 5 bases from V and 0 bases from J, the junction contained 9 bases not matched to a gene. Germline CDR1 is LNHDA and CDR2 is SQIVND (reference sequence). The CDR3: CASSFPPGTSGRSTDTQYF. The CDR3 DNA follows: TGTGCCAGTAGTTTCCCCCCAGGGACTAGCGGGAGGAGCACAGATACGCAGTATTTT.

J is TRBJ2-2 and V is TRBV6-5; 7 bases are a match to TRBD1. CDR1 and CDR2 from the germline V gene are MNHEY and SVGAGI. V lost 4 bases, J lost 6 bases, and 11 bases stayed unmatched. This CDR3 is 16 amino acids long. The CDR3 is CASSSSNRGGSGELFF. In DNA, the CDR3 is TGTGCCAGCAGTTCTTCTAACAGGGGCGGATCCGGGGAGCTGTTTTTT.

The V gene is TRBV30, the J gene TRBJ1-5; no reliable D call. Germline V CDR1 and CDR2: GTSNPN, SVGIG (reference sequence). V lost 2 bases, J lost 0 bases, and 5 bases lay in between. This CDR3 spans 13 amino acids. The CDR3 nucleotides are TGTGCCTGGAGTACCGATAGCAATCAGCCCCAGCATTTT. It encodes CAWSTDSNQPQHF.

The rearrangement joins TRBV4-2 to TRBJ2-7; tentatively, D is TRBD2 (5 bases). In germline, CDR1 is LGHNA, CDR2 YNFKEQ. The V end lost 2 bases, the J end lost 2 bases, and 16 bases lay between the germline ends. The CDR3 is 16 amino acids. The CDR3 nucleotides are TGTGCCAGCAGCCAATATCTAGAACGGGGAACCTACGAGCAGTACTTC. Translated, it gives CASSQYLERGTYEQYF.

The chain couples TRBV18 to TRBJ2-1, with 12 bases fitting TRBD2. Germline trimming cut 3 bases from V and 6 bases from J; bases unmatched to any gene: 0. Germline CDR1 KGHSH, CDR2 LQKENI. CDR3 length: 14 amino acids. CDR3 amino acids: CASSPTSGSNEQFF. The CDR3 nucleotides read TGTGCCAGCTCACCGACTAGCGGGAGCAATGAGCAGTTCTTC.

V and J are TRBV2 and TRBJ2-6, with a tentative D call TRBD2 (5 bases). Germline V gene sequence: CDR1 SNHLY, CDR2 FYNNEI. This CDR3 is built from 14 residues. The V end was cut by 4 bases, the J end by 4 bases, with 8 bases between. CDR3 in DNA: TGTGCCAGCAGTGCGGGGTTCGGGGCCAACGTCCTGACTTTC. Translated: CASSAGFGANVLTF.